This T cell receptor (beta chain) was recovered during a study of cytomegalovirus exposure and HLA in healthy donors. The PCR employed 60 Vbeta primers together with 13 Jbeta primers. The method was immunoSEQ multiplex PCR; TCRdb's version includes in-frame clones alone and lacks a portion of them. This sample has some 130,000 clones, with about 8.9% found just once. The CDR3 spans 14 residues. The ends were cut back, 3 bases at V and 3 bases at J, with 11 bases in the middle. CDR1 SGHDN and CDR2 FVKESK come from the germline V gene. General study findings and limits: A few V segments could not be told apart, such as TRBV6-2 and TRBV6-3, and were left out.

As for this clone: Antigen: not known.

V gene TRBV14 combines with J gene TRBJ1-1; D is uncertain. Sequenced: PBMCs. The source of this sequence is a middle-aged man in good health and CMV-seronegative. Here the CDR3 reads CASSHRGSYTEAFF. The CDR3, as DNA: TGTGCCAGCAGCCACAGAGGGTCTTACACTGAAGCTTTCTTT. The complete variable domain, with remaining parts taken from reference TRBV14 and TRBJ1-1, reads EAGVTQFPSHSVIEKGQTVTLRCDPISGHDNLYWYRRVMGKEIKFLLHFVKESKQDESGMPNNRFLAERTGGTYSTLKVQPAELEDSGVYFCASSHRGSYTEAFFGQGTRLTVV.